Each of the 7 T cell receptor beta chains below was sequenced from the same sample in a study of blood T cell repertoires in COVID-19. Some clones are missing from TCRdb's copy, which holds only in-frame ones; the method was immunoSEQ multiplex PCR. The data hold about 260,000 clones, with less than 90% observed a single time. Sample: peripheral blood. The receptor set was obtained from a man aged 60 to 69 with acute or convalescent COVID-19.

This CDR3 is CASSGGTGLYEGYTF. In DNA, the CDR3 is TGTGCCAGCAGTGGGGGGACAGGGCTGTATGAGGGCTACACCTTC. The chain uses TRBV28 and TRBJ1-2; TRBD1 matches at 9 bases. This CDR3 region has 15 residues. The trim removed 5 bases at V and 8 bases at J, leaving 12 bases unmatched. CDR1 is MDHEN, CDR2 SYDVKM, per germline.

Concerning this clone: The junction differs from germline at one of its ends, possibly a read error. The chain combines TRBV4-1 with TRBJ1-5; TRBD1 matches at 7 bases. The CDR3 length is 15 residues. CDR1 is MGHRA, CDR2 YSYEKL, per germline. The CDR3 nucleotides read TGCGTCAGCAGCCAAGGAGACAGGGAGATTCAGCCCCAGCATTTT. Protein product: CVSSQGDREIQPQHF.

The V and J genes are TRBV19 and TRBJ2-5, with D perhaps matching TRBD2 (5 bases). Per germline, CDR1 LNHDA and CDR2 SQIVND (reference sequence). The CDR3 sequence is 16 residues long. Trimming took off 5 bases at V and 4 bases at J, with 20 bases between the two ends. This chain's CDR3 is CASSPQPREGGETQYF. The DNA of the CDR3 is TGTGCCAGTAGTCCGCAACCGAGGGAAGGAGGAGAGACCCAGTACTTC.

The rearrangement links TRBV9 to TRBJ2-3; D may be TRBD2 (6 bases). The CDR3 is 15 residues long. CDR1 is SGDLS and CDR2 is YYNGEE in the germline V gene. Trimming took off 4 bases at V and 4 bases at J, with 16 bases between the two ends. The CDR3 nucleotides are TGTGCCAGCAGCATAGCCGGGACTGAGCCAGATACGCAGTATTTT. Translating it yields CASSIAGTEPDTQYF.

The chain links TRBV29-1 to TRBJ2-5; a weak D match, TRBD1 (7 bases). V was trimmed by 3 bases and J by 3 bases, leaving 8 bases between them. The CDR3 has 12 amino acids. Germline CDR1 reads SQVTM; CDR2 reads ANQGSEA. The CDR3, as DNA: TGCAGCGTTGACAGGGGGGAAGAGACCCAGTACTTC. It translates to CSVDRGEETQYF.

This chain joins TRBV4-3 and TRBJ2-1; D is unresolved. This CDR3 is 13 amino acids long. Trimming left V 2 bases short and J 3 bases short, with 5 bases between. CDR1 is LGHNA and CDR2 is YSLEER in the germline V gene. The CDR3 here is CASSQPGYNEQFF. CDR3 bases: TGCGCCAGCAGCCAACCGGGCTACAATGAGCAGTTCTTC.

The V call is TRBV9, the J call TRBJ2-3; D ambiguous. The V end lost 1 base, the J end lost 1 base, and 16 bases lay between the germline ends. The CDR3 length is 17 residues. Germline-derived CDR1 and CDR2 are SGDLS and YYNGEE. CDR3 residues: CASSVNPRPGGTDTQYF. CDR3 sequence (DNA): TGTGCCAGCAGCGTAAACCCCCGCCCAGGCGGCACAGATACGCAGTATTTT.